A single sample gave rise to the 13 T cell receptor beta chains below, sequenced in a study of Graves' ophthalmopathy and Graves' hyperthyroidism. Investigators amplified TCR beta CDR3 regions from RNA transcripts. First-round RT-PCR used HTBI primers; second-round multiplex PCR followed. TCRdb re-derived calls from the multiplex PCR reads in MiXCR, one entry per CDR3 protein. The sample yields some 520,000 distinct CDR3 sequences, roughly an eighth seen once. The sample was blood. The receptors derive from a woman in her twenties or thirties with Graves' ophthalmopathy.

Many counts were recorded for this clonotype. The rearrangement joins TRBV6-2 or TRBV6-3 to TRBJ1-5; 12 nucleotides align to TRBD1. The CDR3 consists of 15 residues. J was trimmed by 6 bases and V by 4 bases; bases with no gene match: 4. Germline V gene sequence: CDR1 MNHEY, CDR2 SVGEGT. DNA of the CDR3: TGTGCCAGCAGTTTGGGACAGGGGGCAGTTCAGCCCCAGCATTTT. The encoded protein is CASSLGQGAVQPQHF.

This clonotype occurred many times. The rearrangement uses TRBV3-1 and TRBJ1-1; no clear D gene. CDR3 length equals 14 residues. Trimming stripped 4 bases from V and 4 bases from J, with 13 bases between. CDR1 and CDR2 (germline): LGHDT, YNNKEL (reference sequence). For the CDR3, the DNA is TGTGCCAGCAGCCTAACACGGGTTACCACTGAAGCTTTCTTT. This gives the protein CASSLTRVTTEAFF.

This clonotype was detected ten times or more. The V and J genes are TRBV27 and TRBJ2-7; D gene uncertain. The CDR3 consists of 14 residues. The V end lost 5 bases, the J end lost 2 bases, and 13 bases lay between the germline ends. CDR1 is MNHEY and CDR2 is SMNVEV in the germline V gene (reference sequence). The CDR3 coding sequence is TGTGCCAGCAGTCCGGGCCCAGGCACCTACGAGCAGTACTTC. Protein sequence: CASSPGPGTYEQYF.

This chain connects TRBV30 to TRBJ1-1; 7 bases line up with TRBD1. CDR3 length: 14 amino acids. Per the germline V gene, CDR1 is GTSNPN and CDR2 is SVGIG (reference sequence). With 3 bases clipped from V and 4 bases from J, the junction kept 8 bases outside the gene matches. CDR3 DNA: TGTGCCTGGAGGAAGACAGGGTGGTTCACTGAAGCTTTCTTT. It translates to CAWRKTGWFTEAFF.

V usage is TRBV30 and J usage is TRBJ2-7, with 13 bases identical to TRBD2. This CDR3 spans 18 amino acids. J lost 2 bases, V lost 3 bases, and 13 bases had no gene match. Germline V gives CDR1 GTSNPN, CDR2 SVGIG (reference sequence). CDR3 amino acids: CAWRRRLTSGRAPYEQYF. The CDR3 DNA sequence: TGTGCCTGGAGAAGGAGGTTAACTAGCGGGAGGGCCCCCTACGAGCAGTACTTC.

The genes are TRBV2 and TRBJ2-7, with no clear D. Near its end, the DNA agrees better with TRBJ2-5, so the J call may be wrong. This CDR3 has 11 amino acids. Germline V gives CDR1 SNHLY, CDR2 FYNNEI. The CDR3 sequence: CASTRRETQYF. The CDR3 region has the DNA TGTGCCAGCACTCGGAGAGAGACCCAGTACTTC.

The chain carries TRBV2 and TRBJ1-2, with TRBD1 matching over 7 bases. V trimming: 0 bases; J trimming: 1 base; junction bases outside the gene matches: 5. The CDR3 runs 16 residues. Germline V gene data show CDR1 as SNHLY and CDR2 as FYNNEI. Here the CDR3 DNA reads TGTGCCAGCAGTGAAGCGTTAACAGGGGATAACTATGGCTACACCTTC. It encodes CASSEALTGDNYGYTF.

This clonotype was found many times. The chain carries TRBV28 and TRBJ1-5; unclear D gene. Germline assignment: CDR1 MDHEN and CDR2 SYDVKM. The length of the CDR3 is 15 residues. The V end was cut by 2 bases, the J end by 9 bases, with 17 bases between. The CDR3 bases are TGTGCCAGCAGTTTACTTGGCCAAATAGATCGGCCCCAGCATTTT. This sequence encodes CASSLLGQIDRPQHF.

This clonotype has at least ten counts. This chain uses TRBV28 with TRBJ2-7; 9 nucleotides line up with TRBD1. Looked up from germline, CDR1 is MDHEN and CDR2 is SYDVKM. The CDR3 is 15 residues long. Trimming removed 6 bases from V and 2 bases from J; junction bases left unmatched: 8. This CDR3 is CASRSRDRATYEQYF. DNA for the CDR3: TGTGCCAGCAGATCCCGGGACAGGGCCACCTACGAGCAGTACTTC.

The rearrangement uses TRBV6-1 and TRBJ1-3; maybe TRBD1 (6 bases). CDR1 is MNHNS, CDR2 SASEGT, per germline. This CDR3 has 17 residues. V lost 2 bases to trimming and J lost 9 bases, with 23 bases between them. CDR3 sequence: CASSEREFGGGSSTIYF. In nucleotides, the CDR3 is TGTGCCAGCAGTGAAAGGGAGTTTGGAGGGGGTAGTAGCACCATATATTTT.

This clonotype was seen ten or more times. V usage is TRBV6-5 and J usage is TRBJ2-3; D gene unclear. Germline V gene sequence: CDR1 MNHEY, CDR2 SVGAGI. Between the trimmed V and J ends, which lost 2 bases and 0 bases, there was a span of 6 bases. This CDR3 comprises 14 residues. The CDR3 sequence is CASSYRASTDTQYF. CDR3 bases: TGTGCCAGCAGTTACAGGGCTAGCACAGATACGCAGTATTTT.

This clonotype came up many times. The chain links TRBV12-3 or TRBV12-4 to TRBJ2-7; 7 nucleotides match TRBD2. V lost 5 bases, J lost 7 bases, and 14 bases stayed unmatched. The CDR3 length is 15 residues. CDR3 protein: CASSNPGLVTGEQYF. The DNA of the CDR3 is TGTGCCAGCAGTAACCCCGGACTAGTCACTGGTGAGCAGTACTTC.

The chain carries TRBV19 and TRBJ1-1; D is possibly TRBD1 (6 bases). The CDR3 is 13 residues long. The V end lost 7 bases, the J end lost 9 bases, and 18 bases lay between the germline ends. Germline lookup yields CDR1 LNHDA and CDR2 SQIVND (reference sequence). As DNA, the CDR3 is TGTGCCAGTATATCGGACAGACTAAGTAAAGCTTTCTTT. Its protein is CASISDRLSKAFF.